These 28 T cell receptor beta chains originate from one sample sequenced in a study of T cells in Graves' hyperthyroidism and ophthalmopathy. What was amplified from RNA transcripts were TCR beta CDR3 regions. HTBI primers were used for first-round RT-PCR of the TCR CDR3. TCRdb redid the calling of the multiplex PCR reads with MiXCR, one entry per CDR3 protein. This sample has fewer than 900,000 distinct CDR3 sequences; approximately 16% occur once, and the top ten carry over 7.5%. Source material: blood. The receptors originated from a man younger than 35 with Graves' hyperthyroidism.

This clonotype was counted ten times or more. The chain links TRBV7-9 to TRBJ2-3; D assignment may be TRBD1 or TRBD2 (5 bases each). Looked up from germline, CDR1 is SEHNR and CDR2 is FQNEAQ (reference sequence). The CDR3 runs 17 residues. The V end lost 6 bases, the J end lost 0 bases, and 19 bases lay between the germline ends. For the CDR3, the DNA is TGTGCCAGCAGGCCTAACCTGGGACGAGTAAGCACAGATACGCAGTATTTT. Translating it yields CASRPNLGRVSTDTQYF.

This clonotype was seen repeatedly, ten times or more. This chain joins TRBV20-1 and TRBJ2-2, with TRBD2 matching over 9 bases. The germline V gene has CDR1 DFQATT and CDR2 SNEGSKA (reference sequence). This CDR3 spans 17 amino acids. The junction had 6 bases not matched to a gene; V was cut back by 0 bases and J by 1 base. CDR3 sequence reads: CSARDSASGVNTGELFF. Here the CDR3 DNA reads TGCAGTGCTAGAGATTCAGCTAGCGGGGTGAACACCGGGGAGCTGTTTTTT.

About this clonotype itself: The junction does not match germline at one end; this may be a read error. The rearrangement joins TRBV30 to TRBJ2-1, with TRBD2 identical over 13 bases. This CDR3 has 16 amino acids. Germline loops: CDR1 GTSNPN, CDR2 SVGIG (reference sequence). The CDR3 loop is CTWRVGTSGRGNEQFF. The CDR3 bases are TGTACCTGGAGGGTGGGAACTAGCGGGAGGGGGAATGAGCAGTTCTTC.

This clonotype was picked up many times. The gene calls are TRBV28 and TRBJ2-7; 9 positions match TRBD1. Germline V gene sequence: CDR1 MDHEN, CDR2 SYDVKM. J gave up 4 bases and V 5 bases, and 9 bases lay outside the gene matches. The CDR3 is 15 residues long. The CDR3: CASSHGTGILYEQYF. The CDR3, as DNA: TGTGCCAGCAGTCACGGGACAGGGATACTATACGAGCAGTACTTC.

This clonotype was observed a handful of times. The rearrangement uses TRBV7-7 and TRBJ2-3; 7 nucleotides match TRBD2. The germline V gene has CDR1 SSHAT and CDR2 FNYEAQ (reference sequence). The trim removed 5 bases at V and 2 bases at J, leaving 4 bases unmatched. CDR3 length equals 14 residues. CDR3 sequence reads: CASSTGGNTDTQYF. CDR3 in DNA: TGTGCCAGCAGCACCGGGGGGAACACAGATACGCAGTATTTT.

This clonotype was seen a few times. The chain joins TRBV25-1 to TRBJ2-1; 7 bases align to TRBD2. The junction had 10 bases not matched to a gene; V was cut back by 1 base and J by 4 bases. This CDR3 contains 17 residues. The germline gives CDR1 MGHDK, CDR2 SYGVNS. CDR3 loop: CASSESGGRPSYNEQFF. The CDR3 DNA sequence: TGTGCCAGCAGTGAATCCGGCGGGAGACCCTCATACAATGAGCAGTTCTTC.

The CDR3 sequence: CASSPGQSSNYGYTF. The CDR3 coding sequence is TGTGCCAGCAGTCCTGGACAGAGCTCTAACTATGGCTACACCTTC. The chain has TRBV2 and TRBJ1-2; D is perhaps TRBD1 (6 bases). The CDR3 extends over 15 amino acids. Germline CDR1 SNHLY, CDR2 FYNNEI. V lost 5 bases, J lost 0 bases, and 13 bases lay in between.

The CDR3 is CASRLPGTGEEGGYTF. The CDR3 bases are TGTGCCAGCAGGCTCCCCGGGACAGGGGAGGAAGGTGGCTACACCTTC. The V call is TRBV6-1, the J call TRBJ1-2; 10 positions agree with TRBD1. Germline V gene sequence: CDR1 MNHNS, CDR2 SASEGT. Unmatched junction bases numbered 14, after V lost 6 bases and J lost 7 bases. CDR3 length: 16 residues.

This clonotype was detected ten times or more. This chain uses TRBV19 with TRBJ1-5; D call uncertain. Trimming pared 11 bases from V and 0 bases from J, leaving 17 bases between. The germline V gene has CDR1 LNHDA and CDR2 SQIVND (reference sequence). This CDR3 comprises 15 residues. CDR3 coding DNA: TGTGCCGATAAGGTTGGCCCTTCTAGCAATCAGCCCCAGCATTTT. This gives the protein CADKVGPSSNQPQHF.

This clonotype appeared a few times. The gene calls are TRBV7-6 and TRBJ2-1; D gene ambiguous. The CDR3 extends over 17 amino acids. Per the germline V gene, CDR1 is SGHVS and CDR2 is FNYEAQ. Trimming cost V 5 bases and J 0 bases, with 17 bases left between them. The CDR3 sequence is CASSPSSDQSSYNEQFF. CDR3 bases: TGTGCCAGCAGCCCTAGTTCGGACCAAAGCTCCTACAATGAGCAGTTCTTC.

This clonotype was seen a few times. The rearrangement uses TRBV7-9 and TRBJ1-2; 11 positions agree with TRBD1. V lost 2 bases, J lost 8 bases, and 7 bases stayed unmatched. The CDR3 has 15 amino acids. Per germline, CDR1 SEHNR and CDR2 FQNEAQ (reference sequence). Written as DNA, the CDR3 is TGTGCCAGCAGCTTAAGAGGACAGGGGGCGGAGGGCTACACCTTC. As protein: CASSLRGQGAEGYTF.

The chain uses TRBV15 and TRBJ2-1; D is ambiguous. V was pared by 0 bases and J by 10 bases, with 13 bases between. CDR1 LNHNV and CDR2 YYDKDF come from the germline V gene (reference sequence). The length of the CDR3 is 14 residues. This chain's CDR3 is CATSRDQWVGEQFF. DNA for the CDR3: TGTGCCACCAGCAGAGATCAATGGGTCGGGGAGCAGTTCTTC.

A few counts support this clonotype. CDR3 in DNA: TGTGCCAGCAGTGACCCCCCGTGGGTGGGCGGCTACGAGCAGTACTTC. It translates to CASSDPPWVGGYEQYF. The V call is TRBV2, the J call TRBJ2-7; no reliable D call. The length of the CDR3 is 16 residues. The germline V and J ends were trimmed by 3 bases and 3 bases, with 18 bases remaining between them. CDR1 and CDR2 (germline): SNHLY, FYNNEI. The whole variable domain, filled in from reference TRBV2 and TRBJ2-7, reads EPEVTQTPSHQVTQMGQEVILRCVPISNHLYFYWYRQILGQKVEFLVSFYNNEISEKSEIFDDQFSVERPDGSNFTLKIRSTKLEDSAMYFCASSDPPWVGGYEQYFGPGTRLTVT.

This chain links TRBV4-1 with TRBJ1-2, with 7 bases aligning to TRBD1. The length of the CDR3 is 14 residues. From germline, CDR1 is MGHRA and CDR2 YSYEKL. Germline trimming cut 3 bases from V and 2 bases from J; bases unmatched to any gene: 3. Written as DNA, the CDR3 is TGCGCCAGCAGCCACCCGACAGGGAACTATGGCTACACCTTC. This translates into CASSHPTGNYGYTF.

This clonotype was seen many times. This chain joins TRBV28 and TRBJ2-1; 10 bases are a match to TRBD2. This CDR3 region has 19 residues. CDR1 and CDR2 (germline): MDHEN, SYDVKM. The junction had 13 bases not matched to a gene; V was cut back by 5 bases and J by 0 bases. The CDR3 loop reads CASSGLETSGLSSYNEQFF. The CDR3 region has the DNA TGTGCCAGCAGTGGACTAGAGACTAGCGGGCTGAGCTCCTACAATGAGCAGTTCTTC.

The CDR3 DNA follows: TGCAGCGTCCTAGCGGGAGGGGGGAATGAGCAGTTCTTC. It codes for CSVLAGGGNEQFF. The chain employs TRBV29-1 and TRBJ2-1; 12 bases fit TRBD2. V was pared by 6 bases and J by 7 bases, with 4 bases of the junction left unmatched. CDR3 length: 13 amino acids. Germline assignment: CDR1 SQVTM and CDR2 ANQGSEA.

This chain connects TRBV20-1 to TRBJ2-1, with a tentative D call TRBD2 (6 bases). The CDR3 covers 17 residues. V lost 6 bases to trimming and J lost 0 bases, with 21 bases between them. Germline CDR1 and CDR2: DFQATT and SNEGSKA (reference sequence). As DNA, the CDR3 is TGCAGTGCGGGAGGCGGGGAGGCTAGCAACTCCTACAATGAGCAGTTCTTC. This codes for CSAGGGEASNSYNEQFF.

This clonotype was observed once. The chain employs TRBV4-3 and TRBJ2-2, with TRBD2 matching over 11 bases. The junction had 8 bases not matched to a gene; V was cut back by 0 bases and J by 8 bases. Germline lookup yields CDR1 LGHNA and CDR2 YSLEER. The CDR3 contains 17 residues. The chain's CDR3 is CASSQELGLAGGGELFF. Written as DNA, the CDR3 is TGCGCCAGCAGCCAAGAATTAGGACTAGCGGGTGGGGGGGAGCTGTTTTTT.

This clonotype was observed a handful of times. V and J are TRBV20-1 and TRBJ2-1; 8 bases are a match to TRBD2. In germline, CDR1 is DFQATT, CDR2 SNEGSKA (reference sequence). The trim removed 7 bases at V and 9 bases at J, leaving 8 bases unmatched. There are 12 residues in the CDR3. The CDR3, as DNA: TGCAGTGGAGGGACTAGAAGCGGTGAGCAGTTCTTC. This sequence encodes CSGGTRSGEQFF.

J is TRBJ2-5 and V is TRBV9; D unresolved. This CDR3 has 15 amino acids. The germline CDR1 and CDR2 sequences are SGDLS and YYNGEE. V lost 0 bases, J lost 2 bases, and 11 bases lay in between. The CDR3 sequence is CASSVGPEEQETQYF. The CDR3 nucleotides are TGTGCCAGCAGCGTAGGCCCGGAAGAACAAGAGACCCAGTACTTC.

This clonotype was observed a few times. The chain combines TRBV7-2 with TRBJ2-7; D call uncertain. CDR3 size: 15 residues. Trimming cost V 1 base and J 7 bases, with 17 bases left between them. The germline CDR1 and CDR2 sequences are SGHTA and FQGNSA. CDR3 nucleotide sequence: TGTGCCAGCAGCTTAGGTCGTTTCAAGGGATGGGAGCAGTACTTC. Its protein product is CASSLGRFKGWEQYF. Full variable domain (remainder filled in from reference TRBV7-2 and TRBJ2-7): GAGVSQSPSNKVTEKGKDVELRCDPISGHTALYWYRQSLGQGLEFLIYFQGNSAPDKSGLPSDRFSAERTGGSVSTLTIQRTQQEDSAVYLCASSLGRFKGWEQYFGPGTRLTVT.

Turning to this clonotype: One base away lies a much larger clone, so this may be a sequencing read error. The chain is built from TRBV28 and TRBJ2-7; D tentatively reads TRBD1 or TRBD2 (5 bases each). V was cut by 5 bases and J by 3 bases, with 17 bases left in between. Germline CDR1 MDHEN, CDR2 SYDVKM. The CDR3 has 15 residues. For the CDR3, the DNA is TGTGCCAGCAGTATCGCCGGGGCAGGGTACTACGAGCAGTACTTC. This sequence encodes CASSIAGAGYYEQYF.

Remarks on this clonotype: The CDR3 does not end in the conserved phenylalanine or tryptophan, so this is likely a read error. DNA of the CDR3: TGTGCCAGCAGCTTAGATCGGAGTAGCCGAGAGACCCAGTACCTC. Translation: CASSLDRSSRETQYL. This chain joins TRBV11-3 and TRBJ2-5; D remains ambiguous. Deletions cut 0 bases from V and 4 bases from J, with 12 bases between. CDR1 SGHNT and CDR2 YENEEA come from the germline V gene. This CDR3 region has 15 residues.

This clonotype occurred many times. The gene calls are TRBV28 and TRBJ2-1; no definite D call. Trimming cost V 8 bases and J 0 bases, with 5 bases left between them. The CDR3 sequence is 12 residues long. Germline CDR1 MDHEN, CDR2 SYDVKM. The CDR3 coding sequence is TGTGCCAGCTTTAGCTCCTACAATGAGCAGTTCTTC. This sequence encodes CASFSSYNEQFF.

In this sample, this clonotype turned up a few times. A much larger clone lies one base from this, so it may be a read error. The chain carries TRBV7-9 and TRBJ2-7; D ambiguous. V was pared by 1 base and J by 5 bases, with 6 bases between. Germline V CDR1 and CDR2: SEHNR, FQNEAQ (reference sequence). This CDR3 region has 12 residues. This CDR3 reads CASSLVNHEQYF. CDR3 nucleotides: TGTGCCAGCAGCTTAGTGAACCACGAGCAGTACTTC.

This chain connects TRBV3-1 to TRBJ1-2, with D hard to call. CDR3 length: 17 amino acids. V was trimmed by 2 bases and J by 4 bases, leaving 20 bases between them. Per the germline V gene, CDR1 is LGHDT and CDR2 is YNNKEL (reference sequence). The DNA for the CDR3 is TGTGCCAGCAGCCAAAGGACCGGTAAACGGACGCGCTATGGCTACACCTTC. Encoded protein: CASSQRTGKRTRYGYTF.

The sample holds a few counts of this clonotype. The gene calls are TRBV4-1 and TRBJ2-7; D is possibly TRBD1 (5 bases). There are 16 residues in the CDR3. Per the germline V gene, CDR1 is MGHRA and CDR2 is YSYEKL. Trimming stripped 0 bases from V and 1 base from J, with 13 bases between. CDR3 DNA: TGCGCCAGCAGCCAAGATGTTGCCAGGGTGTCCTACGAGCAGTACTTC. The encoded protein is CASSQDVARVSYEQYF.

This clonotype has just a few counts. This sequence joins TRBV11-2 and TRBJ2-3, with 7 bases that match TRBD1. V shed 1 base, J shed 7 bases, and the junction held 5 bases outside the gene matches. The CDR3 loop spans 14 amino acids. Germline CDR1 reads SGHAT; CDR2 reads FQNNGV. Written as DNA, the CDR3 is TGTGCCAGCAGCTTAGCCGGGACAGCTAATACGCAGTATTTT. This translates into CASSLAGTANTQYF. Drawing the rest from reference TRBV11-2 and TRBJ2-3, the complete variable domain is EAGVAQSPRYKIIEKRQSVAFWCNPISGHATLYWYQQILGQGPKLLIQFQNNGVVDDSQLPKDRFSAERLKGVDSTLKIQPAKLEDSAVYLCASSLAGTANTQYFGPGTRLTVL.